The 9 T cell receptor beta chains below come from one sample, sequenced in a study of blood T cells in healthy people across ages. The second PCR ran about 6 to 12 cycles with a sample-barcoded 5' primer and J-beta primers. TCRdb reanalysed the 5' RACE reads using MiXCR and keeps one entry per CDR3 protein. The profile covers approximately 1,000,000 distinct CDR3 sequences, with 35% to 40% appearing a single time and less than 15% taken by the ten largest. Input material: blood. The source of these receptors is a man between 18 and 29 years old in good health.

V is TRBV14 and J is TRBJ1-3; D not resolved. CDR1 and CDR2 (germline): SGHDN, FVKESK. The V end was cut by 4 bases, the J end by 0 bases, with 13 bases between. The CDR3 length is 16 residues. CDR3 bases: TGTGCCAGCAGCCCCAATGGACTGCTCTCTGGAAACACCATATATTTT. This translates into CASSPNGLLSGNTIYF.

This rearrangement joins TRBV4-2 to TRBJ2-1; D uncertain. The CDR3 consists of 15 residues. Germline V gene sequence: CDR1 LGHNA, CDR2 YNFKEQ. The V end was cut by 5 bases, the J end by 9 bases, with 20 bases between. Here the CDR3 reads CASSLRKPDFVEQFF. The DNA for the CDR3 is TGTGCCAGCAGCTTGCGAAAGCCGGATTTCGTTGAGCAGTTCTTC.

V usage is TRBV6-1 and J usage is TRBJ2-7; D unresolved. Trimming removed 5 bases from V and 3 bases from J, with 14 bases in between. The CDR3 spans 14 residues. From germline, CDR1 is MNHNS and CDR2 SASEGT. CDR3 residues: CASSTQTTGYEQYF. The CDR3 DNA follows: TGTGCCAGCAGTACGCAGACAACGGGCTACGAGCAGTACTTC.

This clonotype was seen a handful of times. V usage is TRBV10-3 and J usage is TRBJ1-4, with D tentatively TRBD1 (5 bases). The CDR3 sequence is 14 residues long. Trimming stripped 4 bases from V and 6 bases from J, with 12 bases between. Germline V gives CDR1 ENHRY, CDR2 SYGVKD. CDR3 sequence: CAISASRGDEKLFF. The CDR3 DNA is TGTGCCATCAGTGCCTCGAGGGGAGATGAAAAACTGTTTTTT.

This clonotype was seen repeatedly, ten times or more. The CDR3 is CASSTGQTNYGYTF. The CDR3 coding sequence is TGTGCCAGCAGCACGGGACAGACTAACTATGGCTACACCTTC. The genes are TRBV7-9 and TRBJ1-2; 7 bases line up with TRBD1. From germline, CDR1 is SEHNR and CDR2 FQNEAQ (reference sequence). The trim removed 5 bases at V and 0 bases at J, leaving 3 bases unmatched. CDR3 size: 14 residues.

This chain uses TRBV7-6 with TRBJ2-1; D is undetermined. CDR3 length: 14 residues. The ends were cut back, 2 bases at V and 6 bases at J, with 11 bases in the middle. CDR1 and CDR2 (germline): SGHVS, FNYEAQ. In nucleotides, the CDR3 is TGTGCCAGCAGCTTAACCGCAGGCGGCAATGAGCAGTTCTTC. It yields the protein CASSLTAGGNEQFF.

The J gene is TRBJ2-3, the V gene TRBV4-3; a weak D match, TRBD2 (5 bases). The germline V gene encodes CDR1 LGHNA and CDR2 YSLEER. V was shortened by 1 base and J by 4 bases, with 15 bases between the two germline ends. CDR3 length: 16 residues. CDR3 in amino acids: CASSQGLSGYADTQYF. The CDR3 bases are TGCGCCAGCAGCCAAGGGCTAAGCGGTTACGCAGATACGCAGTATTTT.

This clonotype appeared many times. The chain is built from TRBV5-6 and TRBJ1-1, with a possible D match to TRBD1 (5 bases). The CDR3 has 17 amino acids. CDR1 is SGHDT and CDR2 is YYEEEE in the germline V gene. Trimming cost V 4 bases and J 0 bases, with 19 bases left between them. For the CDR3, the DNA is TGTGCCAGCAGCGAGGGGACGGCAAATTTCATGAACACTGAAGCTTTCTTT. Translating it yields CASSEGTANFMNTEAFF.

As for this clonotype: Its ends do not fully match the called genes, so a read error is possible. CDR3 sequence: CASSSSLSTDTEYF. In nucleotides, the CDR3 is TGTGCCAGCAGTTCGAGCCTAAGCACAGATACGGAGTATTTT. The rearrangement uses TRBV12-3 or TRBV12-4 and TRBJ2-3; D uncertain. The CDR3 length is 14 residues.